This T cell receptor (beta chain) derives from a study of blood T cell repertoires in COVID-19. This CDR3 comprises 16 residues. The germline gives CDR1 SGHAT, CDR2 FQNNGV. V dropped 5 bases and J dropped 2; count of bases not matched to a gene: 8. Assay used: immunoSEQ multiplex PCR; TCRdb lists only in-frame clones, some missing. This sample carries approximately 76,000 clones, about 93% of them seen once, and the ten largest clones take around 9.1%. The receptor was isolated from a human donor in a cohort sampled during active COVID-19. Sequenced input: peripheral blood. This chain links TRBV11-2 with TRBJ1-3, with 8 bases that match TRBD1. This CDR3 is CASSPRTGSPGNTIYF. CDR3 coding DNA: TGTGCCAGCAGCCCCCGGACAGGGAGCCCTGGAAACACCATATATTTT.